These T cell receptor beta chains were read from a single sample in a study of cytomegalovirus exposure and HLA in healthy donors. Here immunoSEQ multiplex PCR was the method, and the copy in TCRdb shows in-frame clones only, minus some. The table lists about 110,000 clones, around 90% of them singletons. The sample consisted of PBMCs. These receptors were collected from a woman aged 18 to 35 in good health and CMV-seronegative. Both conserved end residues are part of each CDR3. The order of the fields is clone size, V gene, D gene, J gene, CDR3 DNA, CDR3 protein. The D gene is left open where the match is weak. Size is omitted from some rows. Given values are once, few, many or a class for expanded clones.

clone size: .; V gene: TRBV7-8; D gene: TRBD2; J gene: TRBJ2-1; CDR3 DNA: TGTGCCAGCAGCTTAGGACTAGCGGGAGTTGCGTTCTTC; CDR3 protein: CASSLGLAGVAFF
clone size: .; V gene: TRBV5-4; D gene: .; J gene: TRBJ2-6; CDR3 DNA: TGTGCCAGCAGCGCCAGGGAGTGGAGGGAGTCTGGGGCCAACGTCCTGACTTTC; CDR3 protein: CASSAREWRESGANVLTF
clone size: .; V gene: TRBV5-1; D gene: TRBD2; J gene: TRBJ2-5; CDR3 DNA: TGCGCCAGCAGCTTGGTGGCTAGCGGGGGCCTATACCAAGAGACCCAGTACTTC; CDR3 protein: CASSLVASGGLYQETQYF
clone size: once; V gene: TRBV7-9; D gene: TRBD1; J gene: TRBJ1-1; CDR3 DNA: TGTGCCAGCAGCCCTTACAGGGGCCCCGGGGACACTGAAGCTTTCTTT; CDR3 protein: CASSPYRGPGDTEAFF
clone size: .; V gene: TRBV4-1; D gene: TRBD2; J gene: TRBJ2-3; CDR3 DNA: TGCGCCAGCAGCCAACCTAGCGGGGGAACAGATACGCAGTATTTT; CDR3 protein: CASSQPSGGTDTQYF
clone size: .; V gene: TRBV15; D gene: .; J gene: TRBJ1-3; CDR3 DNA: TGTGCCACCAGCAGAGATCGGGTCGGCTCTGGAAACACCATATATTTT; CDR3 protein: CATSRDRVGSGNTIYF
clone size: .; V gene: TRBV5-1; D gene: TRBD1; J gene: TRBJ1-6; CDR3 DNA: TGCGCCAGCAGCTCCATGGGGACAGGGGTCTATAATTCACCCCTCCACTTT; CDR3 protein: CASSSMGTGVYNSPLHF
clone size: .; V gene: TRBV14; D gene: .; J gene: TRBJ2-7; CDR3 DNA: TGTGCCAGCAGCCAAGACTCCAGCGAGCAGTACTTC; CDR3 protein: CASSQDSSEQYF
clone size: .; V gene: TRBV7-8; D gene: .; J gene: TRBJ1-1; CDR3 DNA: TGTGCCAGCAGCTTAGCGCGGGGGACTGAAGCTTTCTTT; CDR3 protein: CASSLARGTEAFF
clone size: .; V gene: TRBV15; D gene: TRBD1; J gene: TRBJ1-2; CDR3 DNA: TGTGCCACCAGCCGACAGGGGGACTATGGCTACACCTTC; CDR3 protein: CATSRQGDYGYTF
clone size: .; V gene: TRBV6-6; D gene: .; J gene: TRBJ2-3; CDR3 DNA: TGTGCCAGCACCCTCCTAGGGAGTAGCACAGATACGCAGTATTTT; CDR3 protein: CASTLLGSSTDTQYF
clone size: .; V gene: TRBV19; D gene: .; J gene: TRBJ1-2; CDR3 DNA: TGTGCCAGTAGTGTCGAACAGGAATCCCGCTATGGCTACACCTTC; CDR3 protein: CASSVEQESRYGYTF
clone size: .; V gene: TRBV11-3; D gene: TRBD1; J gene: TRBJ2-7; CDR3 DNA: TGTGCCAGCAGCTTAGGAGGGACAGGTAGCTCCTACGAGCAGTACTTC; CDR3 protein: CASSLGGTGSSYEQYF
clone size: .; V gene: TRBV7-9; D gene: .; J gene: TRBJ1-2; CDR3 DNA: TGTGCCAGCAGCTTAGACAGCTATGGCTACACCTTC; CDR3 protein: CASSLDSYGYTF
clone size: .; V gene: TRBV5-1; D gene: .; J gene: TRBJ2-5; CDR3 DNA: TGCGCCAGCAGCTTGGGACAGAAAGAGACCCAGTACTTC; CDR3 protein: CASSLGQKETQYF
clone size: .; V gene: TRBV5-4; D gene: .; J gene: TRBJ1-1; CDR3 DNA: TGTGCCAGCAGCTTGGCGGGGACTAACACTGAAGCTTTCTTT; CDR3 protein: CASSLAGTNTEAFF
clone size: .; V gene: TRBV13; D gene: TRBD2; J gene: TRBJ2-7; CDR3 DNA: TGTGCCAGCAGCTTATACCACTGGGGGGAGGGCCGGGACGAGCAGTACTTC; CDR3 protein: CASSLYHWGEGRDEQYF
clone size: .; V gene: TRBV4-2; D gene: TRBD2; J gene: TRBJ2-3; CDR3 DNA: TGTGCCAGCAGCCCTGGGACTAGCAGAGCAGATACGCAGTATTTT; CDR3 protein: CASSPGTSRADTQYF
clone size: .; V gene: TRBV10-2; D gene: TRBD2; J gene: TRBJ2-7; CDR3 DNA: TGCGCCAGCAGTGAGCGGCTAGCGGACGAGCAGTACTTC; CDR3 protein: CASSERLADEQYF
clone size: .; V gene: TRBV18; D gene: .; J gene: TRBJ2-7; CDR3 DNA: TGTGCCAGCTCACCAGGGCCGGGGGTCGAGCAGTACTTC; CDR3 protein: CASSPGPGVEQYF
clone size: .; V gene: TRBV6-5; D gene: .; J gene: TRBJ2-7; CDR3 DNA: TGTGCCAGCAGTTACTTCAAGAGTTCTTACTCCTACGAGCAGTACTTC; CDR3 protein: CASSYFKSSYSYEQYF
clone size: .; V gene: TRBV5-1; D gene: TRBD2; J gene: TRBJ2-1; CDR3 DNA: TGCGCCAGCAGCTTGAGGCTAGCGGGGAGCAGCTCCTACAATGAGCAGTTCTTC; CDR3 protein: CASSLRLAGSSSYNEQFF
clone size: .; V gene: TRBV7-8; D gene: TRBD2; J gene: TRBJ2-7; CDR3 DNA: TGTGCCAGCCAGACTAGCGGGAGGGGTTCCTACGAGCAGTACTTC; CDR3 protein: CASQTSGRGSYEQYF
clone size: .; V gene: TRBV6-5; D gene: TRBD1; J gene: TRBJ1-6; CDR3 DNA: TGTGCCAGCAGTTACGGGACAGGGGGGAATTCACCCCTCCACTTT; CDR3 protein: CASSYGTGGNSPLHF
clone size: .; V gene: TRBV5-6; D gene: TRBD1; J gene: TRBJ1-2; CDR3 DNA: TGTGCCAGCAGGTACTCACAGGGGGACGGCTACACCTTC; CDR3 protein: CASRYSQGDGYTF
clone size: .; V gene: TRBV7-6; D gene: TRBD2; J gene: TRBJ2-1; CDR3 DNA: TGTGCCAGCAGAAAGGCGGGGGGGGTGTACAATGAGCAGTTCTTC; CDR3 protein: CASRKAGGVYNEQFF